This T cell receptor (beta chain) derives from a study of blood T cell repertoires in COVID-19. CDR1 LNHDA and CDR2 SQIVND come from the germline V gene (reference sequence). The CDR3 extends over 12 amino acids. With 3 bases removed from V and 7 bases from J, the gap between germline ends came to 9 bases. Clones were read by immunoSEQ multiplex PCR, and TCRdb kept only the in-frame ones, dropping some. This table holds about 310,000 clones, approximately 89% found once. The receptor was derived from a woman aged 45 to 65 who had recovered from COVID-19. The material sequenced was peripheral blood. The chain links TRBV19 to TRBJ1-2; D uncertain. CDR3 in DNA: TGTGCCAGTAGTATTAGAGAGGCTGGCTACACCTTC. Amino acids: CASSIREAGYTF.